What follows are 2 T cell receptor beta chains derived from one specimen sequenced in a study of T cells in Graves' hyperthyroidism and ophthalmopathy. TCR beta CDR3 regions were amplified from RNA transcripts. First-round RT-PCR of the TCR CDR3 relied on the HTBI primer set. MiXCR was run by TCRdb on the multiplex PCR reads, yielding one entry per CDR3 protein. This repertoire shows approximately 590,000 distinct CDR3 sequences, 46% found once; its top ten account for 8% to 8.5%. Sequencing was performed on peripheral blood or thyroid tissue (not recorded which). The receptors were sampled from a woman between 18 and 29 years old with Graves' hyperthyroidism.

To note about this clonotype: This may be a read error, as it is one base from a much larger clone. Here the CDR3 reads CASRGGGREEKLFF. The CDR3 DNA is TGTGCCAGCCGTGGGGGGGGGCGTGAGGAAAAACTGTTTTTT. V is TRBV2 and J is TRBJ1-4; tentative D call: TRBD1 (6 bases). The CDR3 is 14 amino acids. Germline V gives CDR1 SNHLY, CDR2 FYNNEI. Trimming took off 8 bases at V and 8 bases at J, with 18 bases between the two ends.

The rearrangement uses TRBV7-2 and TRBJ1-4, with no clear D. Trimming cost V 8 bases and J 5 bases, with 12 bases left between them. This CDR3 region has 13 residues. Per the germline V gene, CDR1 is SGHTA and CDR2 is FQGNSA. CDR3 bases: TGTGCCAGCCCCGGACGGATAAATGAAAAACTGTTTTTT. This gives the protein CASPGRINEKLFF.